This T cell receptor (beta chain) was obtained from a study of blood T cell repertoires in COVID-19. Study overall: Sources were T cells, B-cell-depleted T cells, or PBMCs; the material itself was cDNA or gDNA.

The participants were between roughly 18 and 90 years old and came from roughly 24 US areas. Two consecutive negative NP/OP PCR tests, clearance, or resolved symptoms defined Cohort 3 recovery. Per germline, CDR1 MGHRA and CDR2 YSYEKL. The CDR3 has 15 amino acids. The trim removed 0 bases at V and 7 bases at J, leaving 4 bases unmatched. In the study's own analysis: Reference gene primer amplification yielded estimated nucleated cell counts. Repertoires were generated with immunoSEQ multiplex PCR, while TCRdb's copy carries only in-frame clones and drops some. The DNA gave D and trimming, while V, J and clone size come from that table. The repertoire holds 150,000 to 200,000 clones, with approximately 85% as singletons.

The sequence was obtained from a woman aged 25 to 45 who had recovered from COVID-19. The sequencing input was PBMCs or T cells enriched from blood (not recorded which). The V gene is TRBV4-1, the J gene TRBJ2-1, with TRBD1 matching over 9 bases. CDR3 DNA sequence: TGCGCCAGCAGCCAAGATCCACAGGGGGCAAATGAGCAGTTCTTC. Its protein is CASSQDPQGANEQFF.